This T cell receptor (beta chain) was obtained from a study of shared clonotypes between healthy human individuals. Whole-study context: For every donor, three CD4 naive, three CD4 memory, two CD8 naive and one CD8 memory plates were used. Study findings and constraints: The study found roughly 5.3% of naive CD4 clonotypes shared across a few donors.

Naive-designated CD8 cells lacked CD45RO, were positively enriched for CCR7, and omitted terminally differentiated effector memory CD45RA+ cells. As regards this clone: Antigen: not known.

CDR1 is SGHVS, CDR2 FQNEAQ, per germline. The CDR3 loop spans 15 amino acids. V dropped 5 bases and J dropped 2 bases, with 16 bases sitting between them. Per the authors' pipeline: ImmunoSEQ output lacked quality scores and full-length reads, limiting matched filtering. Produced via immunoSEQ multiplex PCR; TCRdb's table is partial and in-frame only. The V and J calls and clone size are taken from that table; D and trimming were inferred from the DNA. The sample consists of about 2.1 million clones, roughly 91% of them appearing once. The sample consisted of naive CD8+ T cells from PBMCs. This chain joins TRBV7-8 and TRBJ2-7, with D perhaps given as TRBD1 or TRBD2 (7 bases each). The source of this sequence is a man aged 18 to 35 in good health. Some clones in this sample may be carry-over from other donors' samples. This CDR3 is CASSRSAGGAYEQYF. In DNA, the CDR3 is TGTGCCAGCAGCCGCTCTGCAGGGGGGGCCTACGAGCAGTACTTC. The full variable domain, rest sourced from reference TRBV7-8 and TRBJ2-7, is GAGVSQSPRYKVAKRGQDVALRCDPISGHVSLFWYQQALGQGPEFLTYFQNEAQLDKSGLPSDRFFAERPEGSVSTLKIQRTQQEDSAVYLCASSRSAGGAYEQYFGPGTRLTVT.